This TCR beta chain comes out of a study of blood T cell repertoires in COVID-19. TCRdb's table, derived via immunoSEQ multiplex PCR, lists solely in-frame clones and lacks some. The sample yields under 250,000 clones, 65% to 85% seen once. Trimming cost V 9 bases and J 2 bases; bases outside gene matches: 7. This CDR3 contains 13 residues. Specimen: peripheral blood. The chain uses TRBV12-3 or TRBV12-4 and TRBJ2-7; 7 nucleotides line up with TRBD1. This sequence originates from a woman aged 55-75 years with acute or convalescent COVID-19. The CDR3: CASKRDSAYEQYF. CDR3 nucleotide sequence: TGTGCCAGTAAGAGGGACAGCGCCTACGAGCAGTACTTC.